This TCR beta chain emerged from a study of blood T cells in healthy people across ages. This CDR3 is 13 amino acids long. CDR1 is LNHDA and CDR2 is SQIVND in the germline V gene (reference sequence). With 5 bases removed from V and 5 bases from J, the gap between germline ends came to 10 bases. A few counts support this clonotype. Its antigen is currently unknown. A second PCR of roughly 7 to 11 cycles used a sample-barcoded 5' primer and a J-beta primer mix. Each cDNA molecule received a tag from a template-switch adaptor that had 12 random nucleotides. TCRdb independently ran MiXCR on the 5' RACE reads; one entry per CDR3 protein. The sample lists over 1.5 million distinct CDR3 sequences; 49% were seen once. The authors extracted at least 6 micrograms of total RNA per sample. Overall study findings and caveats: Roughly linearly, TCR beta diversity per million T cells fell as age increased.

The sequencing sample was made of blood. The J gene is TRBJ2-1, the V gene TRBV19, with D unclear. The receptor comes from a woman aged 35 to 49 in good health. CDR3 residues: CASSARADNEQFF. DNA of the CDR3: TGTGCCAGTAGTGCCCGGGCGGACAATGAGCAGTTCTTC.